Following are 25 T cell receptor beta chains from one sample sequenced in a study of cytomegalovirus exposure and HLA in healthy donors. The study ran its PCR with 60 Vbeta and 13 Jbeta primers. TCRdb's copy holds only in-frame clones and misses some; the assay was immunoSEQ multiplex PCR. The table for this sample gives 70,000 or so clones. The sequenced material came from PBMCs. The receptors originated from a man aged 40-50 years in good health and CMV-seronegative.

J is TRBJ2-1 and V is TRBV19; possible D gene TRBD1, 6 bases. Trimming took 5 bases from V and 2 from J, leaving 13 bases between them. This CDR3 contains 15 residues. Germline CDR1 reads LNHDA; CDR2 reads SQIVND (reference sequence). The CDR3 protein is CASSPKDSAYNEQFF. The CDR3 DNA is TGTGCCAGTAGTCCCAAGGACAGTGCCTACAATGAGCAGTTCTTC. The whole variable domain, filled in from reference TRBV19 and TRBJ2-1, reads DGGITQSPKYLFRKEGQNVTLSCEQNLNHDAMYWYRQDPGQGLRLIYYSQIVNDFQKGDIAEGYSVSREKKESFPLTVTSAQKNPTAFYLCASSPKDSAYNEQFFGPGTRLTVL.

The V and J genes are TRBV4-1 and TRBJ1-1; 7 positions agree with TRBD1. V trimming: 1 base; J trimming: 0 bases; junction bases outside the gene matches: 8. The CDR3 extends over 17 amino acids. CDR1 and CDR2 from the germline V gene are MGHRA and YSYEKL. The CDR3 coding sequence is TGCGCCAGCAGCCAAGGATCCGGGACAGACATGAACACTGAAGCTTTCTTT. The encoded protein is CASSQGSGTDMNTEAFF.

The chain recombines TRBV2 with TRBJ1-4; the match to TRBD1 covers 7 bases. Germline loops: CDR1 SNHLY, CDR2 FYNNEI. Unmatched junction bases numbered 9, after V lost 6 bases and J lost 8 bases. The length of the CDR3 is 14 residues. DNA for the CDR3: TGTGCCAGCAGCATACAGGGGCTTAACGAAAAACTGTTTTTT. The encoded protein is CASSIQGLNEKLFF.

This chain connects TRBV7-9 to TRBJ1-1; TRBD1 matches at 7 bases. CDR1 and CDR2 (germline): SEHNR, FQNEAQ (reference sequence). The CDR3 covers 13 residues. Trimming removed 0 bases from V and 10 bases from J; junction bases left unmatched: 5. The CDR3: CASSLAQTGRAFF. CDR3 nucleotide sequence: TGTGCCAGCAGCTTAGCCCAGACAGGGAGAGCTTTCTTT.

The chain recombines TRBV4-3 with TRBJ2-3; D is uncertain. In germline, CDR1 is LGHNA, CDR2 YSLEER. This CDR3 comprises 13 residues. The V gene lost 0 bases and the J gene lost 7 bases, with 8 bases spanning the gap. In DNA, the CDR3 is TGCGCCAGCAGCCAAGACCTGCTAAATACGCAGTATTTT. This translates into CASSQDLLNTQYF.

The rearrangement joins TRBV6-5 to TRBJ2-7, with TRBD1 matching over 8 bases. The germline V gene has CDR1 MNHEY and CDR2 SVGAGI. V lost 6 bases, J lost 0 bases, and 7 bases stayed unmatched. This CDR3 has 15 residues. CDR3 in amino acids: CASRNQDRVSYEQYF. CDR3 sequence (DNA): TGTGCCAGCAGGAACCAGGACAGGGTCTCCTACGAGCAGTACTTC.

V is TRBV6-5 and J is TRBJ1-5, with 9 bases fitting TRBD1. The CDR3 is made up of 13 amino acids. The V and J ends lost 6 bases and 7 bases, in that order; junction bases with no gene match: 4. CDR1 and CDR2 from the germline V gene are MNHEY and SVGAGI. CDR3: CASRRDREQPQHF. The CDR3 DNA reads TGTGCCAGCAGAAGGGACAGGGAGCAGCCCCAGCATTTT.

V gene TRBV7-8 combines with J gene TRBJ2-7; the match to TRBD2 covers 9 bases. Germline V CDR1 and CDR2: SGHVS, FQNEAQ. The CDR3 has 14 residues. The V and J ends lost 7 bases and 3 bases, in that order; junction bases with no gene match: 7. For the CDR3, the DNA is TGTGCCAGCACCTCTGGTAGCGGGAGCTACGAGCAGTACTTC. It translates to CASTSGSGSYEQYF.

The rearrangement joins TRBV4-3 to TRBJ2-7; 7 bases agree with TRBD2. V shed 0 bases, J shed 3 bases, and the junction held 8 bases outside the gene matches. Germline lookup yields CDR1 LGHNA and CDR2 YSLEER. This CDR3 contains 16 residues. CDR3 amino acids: CASSQDAVAGVYEQYF. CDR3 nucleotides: TGCGCCAGCAGCCAAGACGCGGTAGCGGGTGTCTACGAGCAGTACTTC.

The CDR3 reads CASSVGPGYEQYF. Written as DNA, the CDR3 is TGTGCCAGCAGCGTAGGACCGGGCTACGAGCAGTACTTC. J is TRBJ2-7 and V is TRBV9, with D unresolved. The CDR3 spans 13 residues. The germline V and J ends were trimmed by 0 bases and 3 bases, with 7 bases remaining between them. Germline V gives CDR1 SGDLS, CDR2 YYNGEE.

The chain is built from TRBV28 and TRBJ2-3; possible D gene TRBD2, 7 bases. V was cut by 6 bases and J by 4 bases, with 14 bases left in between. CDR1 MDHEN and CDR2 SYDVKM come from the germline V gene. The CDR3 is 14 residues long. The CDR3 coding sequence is TGTGCCAGCAGCCCCGGGGGGCCCCCAGATACGCAGTATTTT. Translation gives CASSPGGPPDTQYF.

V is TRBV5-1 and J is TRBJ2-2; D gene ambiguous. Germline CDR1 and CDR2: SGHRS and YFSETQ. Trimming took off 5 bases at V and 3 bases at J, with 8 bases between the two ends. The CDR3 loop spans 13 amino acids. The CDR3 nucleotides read TGCGCCAGCAGAAGTCAGGACACCGGGGAGCTGTTTTTT. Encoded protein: CASRSQDTGELFF.

CDR3 amino acids: CASSLAQGWSGYTF. CDR3 DNA sequence: TGCGCCAGCAGCTTGGCACAGGGATGGAGTGGCTACACCTTC. The chain joins TRBV5-1 to TRBJ1-2, with D perhaps matching TRBD1 (6 bases). Germline V gene lookup returns CDR1 SGHRS and CDR2 YFSETQ. There are 14 residues in the CDR3. V was pared by 0 bases and J by 7 bases, with 13 bases between.

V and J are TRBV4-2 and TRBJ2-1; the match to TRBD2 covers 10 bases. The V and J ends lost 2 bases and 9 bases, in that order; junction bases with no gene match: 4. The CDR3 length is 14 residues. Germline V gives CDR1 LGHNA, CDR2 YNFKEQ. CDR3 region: CASSQPSGGVEQFF. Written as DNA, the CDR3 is TGTGCCAGCAGCCAACCTAGCGGGGGTGTTGAGCAGTTCTTC.

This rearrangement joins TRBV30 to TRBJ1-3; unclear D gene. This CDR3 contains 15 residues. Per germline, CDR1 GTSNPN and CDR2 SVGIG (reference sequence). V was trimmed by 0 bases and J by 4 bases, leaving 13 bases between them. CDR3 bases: TGTGCCTGGAGTGTGGGCCAACCGGGGGGAAACACCATATATTTT. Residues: CAWSVGQPGGNTIYF.

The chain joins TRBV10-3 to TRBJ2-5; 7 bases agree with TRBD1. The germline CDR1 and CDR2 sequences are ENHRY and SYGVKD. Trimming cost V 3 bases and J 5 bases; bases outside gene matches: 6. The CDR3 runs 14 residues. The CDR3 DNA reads TGTGCCATCAGTGAAGGTGACAGGGCGGAGACCCAGTACTTC. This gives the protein CAISEGDRAETQYF.

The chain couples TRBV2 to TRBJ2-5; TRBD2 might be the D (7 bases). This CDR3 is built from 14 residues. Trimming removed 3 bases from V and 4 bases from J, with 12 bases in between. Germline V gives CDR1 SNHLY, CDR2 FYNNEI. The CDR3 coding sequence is TGTGCCAGCAGTGAGTTCGGGGGGCCAGAGACCCAGTACTTC. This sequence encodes CASSEFGGPETQYF.

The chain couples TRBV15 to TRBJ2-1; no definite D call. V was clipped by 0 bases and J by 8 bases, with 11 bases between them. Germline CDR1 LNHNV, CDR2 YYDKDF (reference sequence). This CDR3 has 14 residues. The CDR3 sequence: CATSRDVGADEQFF. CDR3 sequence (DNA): TGTGCCACCAGCAGAGATGTTGGTGCAGATGAGCAGTTCTTC.

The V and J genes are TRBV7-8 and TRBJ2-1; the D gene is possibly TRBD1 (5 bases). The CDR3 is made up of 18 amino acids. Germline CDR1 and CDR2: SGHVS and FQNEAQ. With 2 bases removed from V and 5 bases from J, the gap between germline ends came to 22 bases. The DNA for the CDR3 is TGTGCCAGCAGCTTAAATAGGGGCCCACCTATAAACAACAATGAGCAGTTCTTC. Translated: CASSLNRGPPINNNEQFF. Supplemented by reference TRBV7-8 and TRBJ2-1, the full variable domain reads GAGVSQSPRYKVAKRGQDVALRCDPISGHVSLFWYQQALGQGPEFLTYFQNEAQLDKSGLPSDRFFAERPEGSVSTLKIQRTQQEDSAVYLCASSLNRGPPINNNEQFFGPGTRLTVL.

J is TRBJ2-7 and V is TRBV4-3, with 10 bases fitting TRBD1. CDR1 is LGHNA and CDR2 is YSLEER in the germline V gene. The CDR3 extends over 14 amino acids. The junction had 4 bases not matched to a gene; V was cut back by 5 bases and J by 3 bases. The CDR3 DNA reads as TGCGCCAGCAGCGCTCGGACAGGGGGCTACGAGCAGTACTTC. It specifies CASSARTGGYEQYF.

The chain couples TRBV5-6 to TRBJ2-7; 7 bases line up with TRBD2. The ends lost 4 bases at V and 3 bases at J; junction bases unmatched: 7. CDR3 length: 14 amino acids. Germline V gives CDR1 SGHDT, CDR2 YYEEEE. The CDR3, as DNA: TGTGCCAGCAGCACCGGACTAGTCGTCTACGAGCAGTACTTC. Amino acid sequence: CASSTGLVVYEQYF.

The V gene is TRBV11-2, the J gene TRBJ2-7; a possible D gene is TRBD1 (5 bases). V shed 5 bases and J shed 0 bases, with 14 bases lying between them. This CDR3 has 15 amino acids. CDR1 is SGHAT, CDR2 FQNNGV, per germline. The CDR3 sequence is CASSLGLQGSYEQYF. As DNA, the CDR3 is TGTGCCAGCAGCCTGGGGCTCCAGGGCTCCTACGAGCAGTACTTC.

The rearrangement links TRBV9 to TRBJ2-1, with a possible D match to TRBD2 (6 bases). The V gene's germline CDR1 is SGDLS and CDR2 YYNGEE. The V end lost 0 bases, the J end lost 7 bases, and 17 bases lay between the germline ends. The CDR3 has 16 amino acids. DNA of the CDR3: TGTGCCAGCAGCGTAGCTCCGGGAGTAAGGTATAATGAGCAGTTCTTC. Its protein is CASSVAPGVRYNEQFF.

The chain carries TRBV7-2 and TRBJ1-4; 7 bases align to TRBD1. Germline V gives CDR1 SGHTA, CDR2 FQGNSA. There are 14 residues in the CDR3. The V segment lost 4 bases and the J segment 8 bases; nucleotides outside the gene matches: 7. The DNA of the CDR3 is TGTGCCAGCAGCTCAGGGGGTCGACCCGAAAAACTGTTTTTT. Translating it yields CASSSGGRPEKLFF.

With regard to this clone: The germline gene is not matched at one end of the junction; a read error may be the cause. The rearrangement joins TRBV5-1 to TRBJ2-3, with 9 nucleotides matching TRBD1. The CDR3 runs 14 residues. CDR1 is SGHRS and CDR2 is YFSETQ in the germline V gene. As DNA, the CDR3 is TGCGCCAGCAGCCTGGGGGGGACAGGGCCCGGTCCAAGGTTT. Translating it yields CASSLGGTGPGPRF.